Here is one T cell receptor (beta chain) with its context. This specimen comes from a study of blood T cell repertoires in COVID-19. This CDR3 has 17 residues. After removal of 5 bases from V and 0 bases from J, the junction contained 9 bases not matched to a gene. The germline CDR1 and CDR2 sequences are SGHVS and FQNEAQ. In the study's own analysis: Researchers report that nucleated cell counts were estimated from reference gene primer amplification. Generated by immunoSEQ multiplex PCR, the TCRdb table keeps only in-frame clones and is missing some. V and J calls plus clone size are reproduced from that table; the DNA served to infer D and trimming. Here the sample spans about 350,000 clones, around nine tenths being singletons.

This TCR derives from a woman aged 60-70 years with COVID-19, enrolled during active disease. Source material: peripheral blood. The chain joins TRBV7-8 to TRBJ1-3; 8 bases match TRBD1. CDR3 loop: CASSLWTGPFSGNTIYF. CDR3 sequence (DNA): TGTGCCAGCAGCCTCTGGACAGGGCCCTTCTCTGGAAACACCATATATTTT. Based on the CDR3 plus reference TRBV7-8 and TRBJ1-3, the full variable domain is GAGVSQSPRYKVAKRGQDVALRCDPISGHVSLFWYQQALGQGPEFLTYFQNEAQLDKSGLPSDRFFAERPEGSVSTLKIQRTQQEDSAVYLCASSLWTGPFSGNTIYFGEGSWLTVV.